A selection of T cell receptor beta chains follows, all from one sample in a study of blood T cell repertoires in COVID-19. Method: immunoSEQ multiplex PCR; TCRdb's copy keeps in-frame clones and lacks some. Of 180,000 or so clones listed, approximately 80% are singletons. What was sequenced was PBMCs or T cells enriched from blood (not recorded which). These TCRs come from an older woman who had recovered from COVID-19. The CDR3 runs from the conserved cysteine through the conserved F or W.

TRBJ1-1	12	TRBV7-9	CASSLPDTEAFF
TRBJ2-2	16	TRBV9	CASSVDPGGSAGELFF
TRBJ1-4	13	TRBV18	CASSRDRAEKLFF
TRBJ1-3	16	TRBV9	CASSVAGQTSGNTIYF
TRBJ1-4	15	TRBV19	CASSGTGTGDEKLFF
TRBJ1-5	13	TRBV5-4	CASSLDYNQPQHF
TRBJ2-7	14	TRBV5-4	CASSLDRVLSEQYF
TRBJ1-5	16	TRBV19	CASSIGPGVSNQPQHF
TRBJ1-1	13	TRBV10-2	CASREQGVTEAFF
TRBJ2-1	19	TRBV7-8	CASSLEGSSGSLSYNEQFF
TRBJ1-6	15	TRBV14	CASSQALGAGSPLHF
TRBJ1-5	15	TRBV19	CASSKVSGGNQPQHF
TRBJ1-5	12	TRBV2	CASRSGNQPQHF
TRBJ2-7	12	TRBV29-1	CSVGDAGYEQYF
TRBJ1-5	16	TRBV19	CASSIGGRLSNQPQHF
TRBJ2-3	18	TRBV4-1	CASSQAQTSGGITDTQYF
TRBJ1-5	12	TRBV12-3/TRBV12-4	CASSGGGQPQHF
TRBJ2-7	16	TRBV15	CATSRDRGTSSYEQYF
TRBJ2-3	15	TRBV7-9	CASSLTETDTDTQYF
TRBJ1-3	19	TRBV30	CAWKPRTYTGTFSGNTIYF
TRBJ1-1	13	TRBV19	CASSTTGWLEAFF
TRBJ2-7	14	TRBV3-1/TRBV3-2	CASSQAGESYEQYF
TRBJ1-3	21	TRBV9	CASSARGFVPGQVLSRNTIYF
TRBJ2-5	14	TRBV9	CASSGGQGWETQYF
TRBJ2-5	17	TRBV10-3	CAISAQPGQGDKETQYF
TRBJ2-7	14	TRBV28	CASSLTGGSYEQYF
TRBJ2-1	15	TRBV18	CASSEASGDYNEQFF
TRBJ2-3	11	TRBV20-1	CSAFGGDTQYF
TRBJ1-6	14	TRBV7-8	CASSLDRGSSPLHF
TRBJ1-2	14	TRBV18	CASSPSDSMGSYTF
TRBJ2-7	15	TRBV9	CASSPLSSAVYEQYF
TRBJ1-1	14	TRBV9	CASSKGGTSTEAFF
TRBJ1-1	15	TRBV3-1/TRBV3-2	CASSQPGQGGLEAFF
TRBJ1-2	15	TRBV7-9	CASSLETGANYGYTF
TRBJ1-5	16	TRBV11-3	CASSLTKTGFCQPQHF
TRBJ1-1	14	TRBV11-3	CASSLGGKNTEAFF
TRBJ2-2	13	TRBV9	CASSPSGVGELFF
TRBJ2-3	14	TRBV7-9	CASSSGLAAIRQYF
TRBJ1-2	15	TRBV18	CASSPGQTSNYGYTF
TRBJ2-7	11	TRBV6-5	CASTEAYEQYF
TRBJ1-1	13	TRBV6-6	CASSYSASAEAFF
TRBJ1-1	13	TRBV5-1	CASSLEQGTEAFF
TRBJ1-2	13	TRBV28	CASSLLTYGGYTF
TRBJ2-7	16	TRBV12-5	CASGLPPPTATYEQYF
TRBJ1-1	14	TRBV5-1	CASSWWGVGTEAFF
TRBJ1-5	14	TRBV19	CASSIGLPGNPQHF
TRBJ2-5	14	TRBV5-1	CASRPGGFLETQYF
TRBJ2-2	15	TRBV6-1	CASSELAGGTGELFF
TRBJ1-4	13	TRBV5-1	CASSHTGYEKLFF
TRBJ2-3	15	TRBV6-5	CASSILAGSTDTQYF
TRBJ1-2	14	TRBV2	CASIGTRQGSGYTF
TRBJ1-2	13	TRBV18	CASSPREVDGYTF
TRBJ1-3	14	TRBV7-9	CASSLDRVGNTIYF
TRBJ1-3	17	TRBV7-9	CASSLERGGSSGNTIYF